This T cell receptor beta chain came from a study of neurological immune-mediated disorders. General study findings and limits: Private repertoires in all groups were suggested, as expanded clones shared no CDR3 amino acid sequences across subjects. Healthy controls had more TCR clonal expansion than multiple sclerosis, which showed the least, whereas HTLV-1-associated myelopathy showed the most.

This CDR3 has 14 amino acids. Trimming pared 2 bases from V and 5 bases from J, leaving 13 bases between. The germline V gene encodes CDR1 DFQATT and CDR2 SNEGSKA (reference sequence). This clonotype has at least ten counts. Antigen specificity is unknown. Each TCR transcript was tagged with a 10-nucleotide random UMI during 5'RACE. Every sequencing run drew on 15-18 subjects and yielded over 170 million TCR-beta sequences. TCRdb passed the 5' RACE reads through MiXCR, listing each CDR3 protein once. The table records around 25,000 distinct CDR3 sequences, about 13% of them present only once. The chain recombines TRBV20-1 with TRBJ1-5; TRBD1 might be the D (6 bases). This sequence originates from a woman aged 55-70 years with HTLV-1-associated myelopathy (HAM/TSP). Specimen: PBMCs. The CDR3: CSARSVAGDQPQHF. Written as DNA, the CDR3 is TGCAGTGCTAGAAGCGTGGCAGGGGATCAGCCCCAGCATTTT.